The clone carrying this T cell receptor (beta chain) was seen more than once but under ten times. No antigen is known for it. The data originate from a study of T-cell memory formation after mild COVID-19. The CDR3 totals 17 residues. V dropped 6 bases and J dropped 0; count of bases not matched to a gene: 11. General study results and limits: From day 15 to 85, contracting clones were balanced between CD4 and CD8, whereas later expanders leaned toward CD4+.

One entry per CDR3 protein, called by TCRdb with MiXCR from the 5' RACE reads. The sample holds about 410,000 distinct CDR3 sequences; around 22% are singletons and the top ten take around 14%. The sample was PBMCs or a T cell subset sorted from them (not recorded which). The clonotype originates from an adult woman who had mild COVID-19 (a few samples of this study predate the infection). Cell type and time point are not known. The genes are TRBV12-3 or TRBV12-4 and TRBJ2-3; 8 nucleotides match TRBD1. CDR3 coding DNA: TGTGCCAGCAGCCGAGCTGTACAGGGGGTCAGCACAGATACGCAGTATTTT. Its protein is CASSRAVQGVSTDTQYF.